Following are 18 T cell receptor beta chains from one sample sequenced in a study of T cell changes during pregnancy in multiple sclerosis. TCRdb's copy holds only in-frame clones and misses some; the assay was immunoSEQ multiplex PCR. The repertoire holds fewer than 50,000 clones, under 95% seen once, with under 0.75% in the top ten. Sequences were derived from CD4+ T cells from peripheral blood mononuclear cells, sampled in the second trimester of pregnancy. These receptors were collected from a female donor in good health, enrolled as a control in a pregnancy study.

The chain has TRBV4-2 and TRBJ2-7; 16 bases line up with TRBD2. The germline V gene encodes CDR1 LGHNA and CDR2 YNFKEQ. Trimming at V came to 1 base and at J to 8 bases, leaving 11 bases not matched to a gene. The CDR3 is made up of 18 amino acids. CDR3 loop: CASSQAPGGTSGGAQQYF. In nucleotides, the CDR3 is TGTGCCAGCAGCCAAGCGCCCGGGGGGACTAGCGGGGGGGCGCAGCAGTACTTC.

The chain is built from TRBV4-3 and TRBJ2-1, with 12 bases aligning to TRBD1. The ends lost 5 bases at V and 8 bases at J; junction bases unmatched: 7. Germline assignment: CDR1 LGHNA and CDR2 YSLEER. The CDR3 totals 15 residues. CDR3 nucleotides: TGCGCCAGCAGCTCGGGCGGGACAGGGGGCTATGAGCAGTTCTTC. Translated: CASSSGGTGGYEQFF.

The V and J genes are TRBV5-3 and TRBJ2-7, with D maybe TRBD2 (5 bases). Being an ORF, TRBV5-3 has a function that is uncertain. Trimming took 4 bases from V and 5 from J, leaving 16 bases between them. This CDR3 contains 14 residues. The CDR3 is CARSRPARGDEQYF. The CDR3 DNA follows: TGTGCCAGAAGCAGACCGGCCCGGGGTGACGAGCAGTACTTC.

This clone was detected only once. V usage is TRBV6-6 and J usage is TRBJ2-5, with D possibly matching TRBD2 (6 bases). The V and J ends lost 5 bases and 5 bases respectively, with 9 bases between them. CDR1 and CDR2 (germline): MNHNY, SVGAGI (reference sequence). The CDR3 totals 12 residues. The CDR3 loop reads CASSGGTETQYF. CDR3 nucleotide sequence: TGTGCCAGCAGTGGGGGGACGGAGACCCAGTACTTC.

The chain recombines TRBV7-2 with TRBJ1-2, with 12 bases that match TRBD1. The CDR3 is 15 residues long. From germline, CDR1 is SGHTA and CDR2 FQGNSA. V lost 5 bases to trimming and J lost 8 bases; unmatched junction nucleotides: 9. CDR3 nucleotide sequence: TGTGCCAGCAGCCCTCCGGGACAGGGGGCATGGGGCTACACCTTC. Amino acids: CASSPPGQGAWGYTF.

This chain connects TRBV5-1 to TRBJ2-2; 7 bases are shared with TRBD2. Trimming cost V 4 bases and J 7 bases; bases outside gene matches: 10. The CDR3 spans 15 residues. Per the germline V gene, CDR1 is SGHRS and CDR2 is YFSETQ. The CDR3: CASSPRLADIGELFF. The CDR3 nucleotides read TGCGCCAGCAGCCCGCGTCTAGCGGATATCGGGGAGCTGTTTTTT.

CDR3 loop: CASSGGGTGANVLTF. CDR3 bases: TGTGCCAGCAGTGGGGGGGGCACTGGGGCCAACGTCCTGACTTTC. This chain joins TRBV28 and TRBJ2-6, with TRBD2 as a possible D gene (7 bases). This CDR3 has 15 residues. V was trimmed by 5 bases and J by 2 bases, leaving 10 bases between them. The germline V gene encodes CDR1 MDHEN and CDR2 SYDVKM.

The gene calls are TRBV5-4 and TRBJ2-5; 7 nucleotides agree with TRBD1. V shed 4 bases and J 3 bases; nucleotides not matched to a gene: 6. Germline V gene sequence: CDR1 SGHNT, CDR2 YYREEE (reference sequence). This CDR3 region has 14 residues. This CDR3 reads CASSPGQVEETQYF. In DNA, the CDR3 is TGTGCCAGCAGCCCCGGACAGGTAGAAGAGACCCAGTACTTC.

This rearrangement joins TRBV7-2 to TRBJ1-6, with D possibly being TRBD1 (5 bases). The CDR3 totals 13 residues. V lost 5 bases, J lost 6 bases, and 8 bases lay in between. Germline assignment: CDR1 SGHTA and CDR2 FQGNSA. CDR3: CASSPGPNSPLHF. CDR3 DNA sequence: TGTGCCAGCAGCCCAGGGCCTAATTCACCCCTCCACTTT.

The chain combines TRBV5-1 with TRBJ2-2; 9 positions agree with TRBD2. Germline trimming cut 4 bases from V and 5 bases from J; bases unmatched to any gene: 9. The CDR3 covers 16 residues. CDR1 is SGHRS, CDR2 YFSETQ, per germline. In nucleotides, the CDR3 is TGCGCCAGCAGCCTTACAGCGGGGGGTAGGACCGGGGAGCTGTTTTTT. Translating it yields CASSLTAGGRTGELFF.

The chain employs TRBV2 and TRBJ1-6; D ambiguous. The CDR3 spans 14 residues. Trimming left V 7 bases short and J 9 bases short, with 16 bases between. Germline V gives CDR1 SNHLY, CDR2 FYNNEI. CDR3 coding DNA: TGTGCCAGCACTGTAAGGGAGTCGGGTTCACCCCTCCACTTT. This sequence encodes CASTVRESGSPLHF.

This rearrangement joins TRBV18 to TRBJ2-7, with a weak D call TRBD1 (6 bases). This CDR3 comprises 18 residues. Germline V CDR1 and CDR2: KGHSH, LQKENI. V was cut by 2 bases and J by 3 bases, with 23 bases left in between. The CDR3 nucleotides are TGTGCCAGCTCACCAACGGACAGCGGCTCCAAGGCACTCTACGAGCAGTACTTC. Protein product: CASSPTDSGSKALYEQYF.

This chain's CDR3 is CAGTSRGTSDTGELFF. CDR3 coding DNA: TGTGCCGGCACGAGCCGTGGGACTAGCGACACCGGGGAGCTGTTTTTT. J is TRBJ2-2 and V is TRBV7-9; TRBD2 agrees at 10 bases. The CDR3 runs to 16 residues. The trim removed 11 bases at V and 3 bases at J, leaving 12 bases unmatched. Germline lookup yields CDR1 SEHNR and CDR2 FQNEAQ (reference sequence).

The chain has TRBV18 and TRBJ1-1; 7 nucleotides align to TRBD1. CDR1 and CDR2 from the germline V gene are KGHSH and LQKENI. J lost 1 base, V lost 1 base, and 6 bases had no gene match. The CDR3 has 16 amino acids. The CDR3 reads CASSPLGNRGNTEAFF. CDR3 nucleotides: TGTGCCAGCTCACCACTCGGAAACAGGGGGAACACTGAAGCTTTCTTT.

The chain is built from TRBV2 and TRBJ2-4; D gene uncertain. This CDR3 region has 12 residues. In germline, CDR1 is SNHLY, CDR2 FYNNEI. V was shortened by 5 bases and J by 9 bases, with 11 bases between the two germline ends. The CDR3, as DNA: TGTGCCAGCAGTCCTGACATGGGCATTCAGTACTTC. Translated, it gives CASSPDMGIQYF.

This chain connects TRBV12-1 to TRBJ2-3; the table's D call TRBD1 went unverified against the DNA. TRBV12-1 is an annotated pseudogene. The CDR3 length is 18 residues. DNA for the CDR3: TGTGCCGCCCCTCCCGGACAGGGGCCCTTGGGAGACACAGATACGCAGTATTTT. This encodes CAAPPGQGPLGDTDTQYF.

V and J are TRBV18 and TRBJ2-2; a possible D gene is TRBD2 (6 bases). V was pared by 2 bases and J by 0 bases, with 13 bases between. Germline V CDR1 and CDR2: KGHSH, LQKENI. The CDR3 covers 17 residues. The CDR3 DNA reads TGTGCCAGCTCACCATGGGTTACGGGGGCGAACACCGGGGAGCTGTTTTTT. Translating gives CASSPWVTGANTGELFF.

This rearrangement joins TRBV9 to TRBJ2-2; D remains unclear. The V gene lost 0 bases and the J gene lost 3 bases, with 9 bases spanning the gap. This CDR3 contains 15 residues. CDR1 and CDR2 (germline): SGDLS, YYNGEE. CDR3 protein: CASSVGSRDTGELFF. The CDR3 bases are TGTGCCAGCAGCGTAGGTAGCCGTGACACCGGGGAGCTGTTTTTT.